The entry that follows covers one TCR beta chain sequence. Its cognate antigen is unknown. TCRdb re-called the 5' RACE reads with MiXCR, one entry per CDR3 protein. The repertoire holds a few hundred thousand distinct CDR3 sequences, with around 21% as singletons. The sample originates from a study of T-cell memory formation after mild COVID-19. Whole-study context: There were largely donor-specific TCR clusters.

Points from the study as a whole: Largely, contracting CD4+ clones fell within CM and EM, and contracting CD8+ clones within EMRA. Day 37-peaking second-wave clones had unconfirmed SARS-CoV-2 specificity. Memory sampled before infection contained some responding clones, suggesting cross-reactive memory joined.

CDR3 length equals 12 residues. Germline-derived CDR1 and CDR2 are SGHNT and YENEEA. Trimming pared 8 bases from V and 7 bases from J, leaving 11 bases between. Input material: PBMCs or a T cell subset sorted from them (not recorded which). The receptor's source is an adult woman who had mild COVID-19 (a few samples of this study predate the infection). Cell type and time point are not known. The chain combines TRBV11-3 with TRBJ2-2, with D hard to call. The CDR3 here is CASGHVGGELFF. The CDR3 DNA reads TGTGCCAGCGGGCATGTCGGCGGGGAGCTGTTTTTT.